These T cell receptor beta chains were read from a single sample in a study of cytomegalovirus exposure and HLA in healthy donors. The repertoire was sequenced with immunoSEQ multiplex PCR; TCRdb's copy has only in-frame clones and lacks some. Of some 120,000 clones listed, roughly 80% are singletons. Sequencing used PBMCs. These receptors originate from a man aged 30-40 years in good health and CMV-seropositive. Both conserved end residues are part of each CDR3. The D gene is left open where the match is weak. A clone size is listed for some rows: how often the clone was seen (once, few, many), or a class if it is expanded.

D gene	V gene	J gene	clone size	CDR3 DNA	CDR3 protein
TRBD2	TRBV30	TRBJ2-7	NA	TGTGCCTGGGAACCCTGGGGGGGCTACGAGCAGTACTTC	CAWEPWGGYEQYF
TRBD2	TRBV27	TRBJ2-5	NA	TGTGCCAGCAGCCCTATAGCGGGGGGGCAAGAGACCCAGTACTTC	CASSPIAGGQETQYF
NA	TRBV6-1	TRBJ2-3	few	TGTGCCAGCAGTCGGACGGGAGCGATAGATACGCAGTATTTT	CASSRTGAIDTQYF
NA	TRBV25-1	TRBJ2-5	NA	TGTGCCACCGCATTCGAAGCCGCACAAGAGACCCAGTACTTC	CATAFEAAQETQYF
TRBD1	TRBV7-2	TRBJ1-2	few	TGTGCCAGCACCTTAGACAGGGATGGCTACACCTTC	CASTLDRDGYTF
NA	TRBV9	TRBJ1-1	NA	TGTGCCAGCAGCGGAGTCGGCGGCACTGAAGCTTTCTTT	CASSGVGGTEAFF
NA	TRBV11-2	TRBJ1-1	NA	TGTGCCAGCAGCTTATTGACCGCAGGGAGGACTGAAGCTTTCTTT	CASSLLTAGRTEAFF
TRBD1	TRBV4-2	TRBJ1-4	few	TGTGCCAGCAGCCGGCGGGACAGATCAACTAATGAAAAACTGTTTTTT	CASSRRDRSTNEKLFF
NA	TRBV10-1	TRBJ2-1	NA	TGCGCCAGCAGTGAGTCCACTAGCGAGGGGGTCAATGAGCAGTTCTTC	CASSESTSEGVNEQFF
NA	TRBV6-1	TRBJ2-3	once	TGTGCCAGCAGTGAAGCGCTGGAGGGGCCCTACACAGATACGCAGTATTTT	CASSEALEGPYTDTQYF
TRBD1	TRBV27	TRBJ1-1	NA	TGTGCCAGCAGTTTGATGACAGGGGACACTGAAGCTTTCTTT	CASSLMTGDTEAFF
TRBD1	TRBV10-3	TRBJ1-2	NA	TGTGCCATCACCGAAAGGACAGGGGATGGCTACACCTTC	CAITERTGDGYTF
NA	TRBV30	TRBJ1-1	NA	TGTGCCTGGATGAGGTCCCTTAACACTGAAGCTTTCTTT	CAWMRSLNTEAFF
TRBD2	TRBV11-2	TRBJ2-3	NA	TGTGCCAGCAGCCGACTAGCGGGAGGTATGACAGATACGCAGTATTTT	CASSRLAGGMTDTQYF
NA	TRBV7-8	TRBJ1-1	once	TGTGCCAGCAGCTTGTTCACAGACACTGAAGCTTTCTTT	CASSLFTDTEAFF
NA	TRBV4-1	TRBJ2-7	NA	TGCGCCAGCAGCCAAGATTTTTCCCTCGGCGGTTCCTACGAGCAGTACTTC	CASSQDFSLGGSYEQYF
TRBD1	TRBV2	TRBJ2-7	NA	TGTGCCAGCAGCCCGGACAGGGTCGCCTACGAGCAGTACTTC	CASSPDRVAYEQYF
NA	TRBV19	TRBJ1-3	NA	TGTGCCAGTAACCGACAGGTGTACTCTGGAAACACCATATATTTT	CASNRQVYSGNTIYF
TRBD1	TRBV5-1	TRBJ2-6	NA	TGCGCCAGCAGCTTACAGGGGAACGGGGCCAACGTCCTGACTTTC	CASSLQGNGANVLTF
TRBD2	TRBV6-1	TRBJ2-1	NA	TGTGCCAGCACCCTTAGACTAGCGGGGTCCAATGAGCAGTTCTTC	CASTLRLAGSNEQFF
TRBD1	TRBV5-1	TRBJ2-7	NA	TGCGCCAGCAGCTCCTATCCACAGGGGCGAAAATACGAGCAGTACTTC	CASSSYPQGRKYEQYF
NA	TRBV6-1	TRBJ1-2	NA	TGTGCCAGCAGGGTATCAAACGGTCACTATGGCTACACCTTC	CASRVSNGHYGYTF
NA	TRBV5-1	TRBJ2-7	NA	TGCGCCAGCAGCTTGGCCGCGCGGGACCTTTCCTACGAGCAGTACTTC	CASSLAARDLSYEQYF
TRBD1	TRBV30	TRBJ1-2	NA	TGTGCCTGGAGTGTGGGACAGCCCTATGGCTACACCTTC	CAWSVGQPYGYTF
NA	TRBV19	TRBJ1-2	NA	TGTGCCAGTAGTATGCTTCGGGGATCGTATGGCTACACCTTC	CASSMLRGSYGYTF